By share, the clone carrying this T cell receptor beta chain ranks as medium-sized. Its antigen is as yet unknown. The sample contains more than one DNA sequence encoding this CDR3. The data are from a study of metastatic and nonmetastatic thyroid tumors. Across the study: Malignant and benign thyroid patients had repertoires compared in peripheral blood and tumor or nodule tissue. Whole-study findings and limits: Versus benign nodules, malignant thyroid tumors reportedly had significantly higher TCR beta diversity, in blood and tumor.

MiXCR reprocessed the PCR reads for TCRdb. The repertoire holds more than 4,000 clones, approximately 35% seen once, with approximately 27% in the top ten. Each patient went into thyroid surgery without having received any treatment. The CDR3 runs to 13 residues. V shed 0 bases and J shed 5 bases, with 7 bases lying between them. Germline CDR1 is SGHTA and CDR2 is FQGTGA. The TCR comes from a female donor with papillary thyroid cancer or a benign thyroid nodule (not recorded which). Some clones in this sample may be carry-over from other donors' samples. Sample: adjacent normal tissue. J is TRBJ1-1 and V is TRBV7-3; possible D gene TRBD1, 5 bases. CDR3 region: CASSLTRETEAFF. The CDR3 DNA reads TGTGCCAGCAGCTTAACCAGGGAAACTGAAGCTTTCTTT.